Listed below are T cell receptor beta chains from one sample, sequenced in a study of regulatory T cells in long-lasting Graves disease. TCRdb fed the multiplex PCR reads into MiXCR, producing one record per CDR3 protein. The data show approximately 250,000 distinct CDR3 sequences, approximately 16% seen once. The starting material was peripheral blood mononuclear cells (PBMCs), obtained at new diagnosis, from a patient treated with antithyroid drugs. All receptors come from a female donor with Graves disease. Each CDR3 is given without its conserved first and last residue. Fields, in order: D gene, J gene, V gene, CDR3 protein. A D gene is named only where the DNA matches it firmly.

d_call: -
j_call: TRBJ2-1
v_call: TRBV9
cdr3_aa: ASTSTGTSYNEQF

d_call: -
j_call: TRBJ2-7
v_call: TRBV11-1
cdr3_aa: ASSFLQSYEQY

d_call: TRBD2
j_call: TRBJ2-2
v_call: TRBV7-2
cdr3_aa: ASSSSGRNTGELF

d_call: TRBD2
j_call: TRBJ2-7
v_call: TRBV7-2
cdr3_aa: ASSSRTSDPY

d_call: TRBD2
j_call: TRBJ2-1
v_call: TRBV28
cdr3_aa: ASKRLTGGAREQF

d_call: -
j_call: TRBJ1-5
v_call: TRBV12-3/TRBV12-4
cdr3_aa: ASSLGQPGVDQPQH

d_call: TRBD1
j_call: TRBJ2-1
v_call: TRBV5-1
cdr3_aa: ASSPQGNEQF

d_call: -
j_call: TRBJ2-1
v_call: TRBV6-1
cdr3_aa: ASSKTYNEQF

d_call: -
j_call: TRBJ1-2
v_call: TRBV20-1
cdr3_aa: SAHTGASYGYT

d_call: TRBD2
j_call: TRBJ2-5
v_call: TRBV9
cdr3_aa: ASSVEGTSGRDQETQY

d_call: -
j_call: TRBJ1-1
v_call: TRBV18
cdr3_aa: ASSLGGDTGAF

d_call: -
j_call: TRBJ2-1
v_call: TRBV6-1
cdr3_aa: ASSGRNNEQF

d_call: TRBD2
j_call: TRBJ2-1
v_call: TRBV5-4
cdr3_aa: ASSIGLAAHNEQF

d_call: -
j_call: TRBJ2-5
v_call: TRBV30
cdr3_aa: AWSRRGETQY

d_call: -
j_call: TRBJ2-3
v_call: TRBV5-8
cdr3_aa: ASSLVWGSTDTQY

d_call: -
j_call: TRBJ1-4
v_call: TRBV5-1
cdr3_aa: ASSLPESEKLF

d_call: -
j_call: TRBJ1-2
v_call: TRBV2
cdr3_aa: ASCTYGQPSNYGYT

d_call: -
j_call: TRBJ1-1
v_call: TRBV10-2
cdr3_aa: ASSEYATMNTEAF

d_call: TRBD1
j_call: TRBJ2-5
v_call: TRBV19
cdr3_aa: ASSKDRGEETQY

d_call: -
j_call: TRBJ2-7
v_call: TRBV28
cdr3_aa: ASSPGSAETYSYEQY

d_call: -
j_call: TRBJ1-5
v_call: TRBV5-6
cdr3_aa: ASSFLGNNQPQH

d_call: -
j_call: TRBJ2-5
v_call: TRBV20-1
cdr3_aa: SAKEGLRETQY

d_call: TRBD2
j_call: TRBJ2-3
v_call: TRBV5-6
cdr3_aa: ASTFLAGGRDTQY

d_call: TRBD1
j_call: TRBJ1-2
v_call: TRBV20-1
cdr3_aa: SAFQLGGSPIEANYGYT

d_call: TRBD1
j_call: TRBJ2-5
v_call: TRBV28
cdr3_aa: ASRGQGAGETQY

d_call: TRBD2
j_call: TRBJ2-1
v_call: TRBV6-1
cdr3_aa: ASSRSGRAYNEQF

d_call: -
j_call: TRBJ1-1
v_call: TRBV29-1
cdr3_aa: SVQGPGEAF

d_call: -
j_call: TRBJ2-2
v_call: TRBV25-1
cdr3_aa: ASSGVIGTGNSGRKNTGELF

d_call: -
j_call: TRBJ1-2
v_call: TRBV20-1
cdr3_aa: SAAGGVGGYT

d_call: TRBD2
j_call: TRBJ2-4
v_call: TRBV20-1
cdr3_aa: SARDEGLAGVFVKNIQY

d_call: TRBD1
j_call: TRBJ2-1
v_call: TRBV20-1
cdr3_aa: SAPRDSYNEQF

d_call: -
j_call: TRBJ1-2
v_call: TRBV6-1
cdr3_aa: ASRGGGIANYGYT

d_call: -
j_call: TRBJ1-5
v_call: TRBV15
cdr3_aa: ATSRDYPGSGQPQH

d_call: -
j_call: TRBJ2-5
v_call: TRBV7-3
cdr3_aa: ASSSKGREY

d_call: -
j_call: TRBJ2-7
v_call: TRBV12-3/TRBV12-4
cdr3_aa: ASSRTALDPYEQY

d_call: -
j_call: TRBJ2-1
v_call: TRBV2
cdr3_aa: ASSESFNEQF

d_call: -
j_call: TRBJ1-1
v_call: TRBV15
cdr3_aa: ATSPYTQGNTEAF

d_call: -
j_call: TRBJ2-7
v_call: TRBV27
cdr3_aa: ASSFGPSSYEQY

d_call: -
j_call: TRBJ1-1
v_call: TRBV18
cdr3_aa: ASSPVGGASEAF